The 14 T cell receptor beta chains in this list originate from one sample, sequenced in a study of STAT3 mutations in large granular lymphocyte leukemia. Broader study findings: Every T-LGLL patient had at least one immunodominant TCRbeta clonotype.

Assay used: immunoSEQ multiplex PCR; TCRdb lists only in-frame clones, some missing. In the table there are 5,400 or so clones, more than 45% of which are singletons. These TCRs are of unknown antigen specificity. Sequenced: peripheral blood mononuclear cells. The receptor source for this set is a woman aged 70 to 79 with T-cell large granular lymphocyte leukemia. Some clones in this sample may be carry-over from other donors' samples.

This clone was picked up a small number of times. The chain couples TRBV12-5 to TRBJ2-7, with unresolved D. The CDR3 has 15 residues. Looked up from germline, CDR1 is LGHNT and CDR2 is FRNRAP. Trimming cost V 1 base and J 5 bases, with 15 bases left between them. For the CDR3, the DNA is TGTGCTAGTGGTTTGGGAAACACAGTGGCCGACGAGCAGTACTTC. Translating gives CASGLGNTVADEQYF.

The chain employs TRBV4-2 and TRBJ2-1; D unclear. CDR1 is LGHNA and CDR2 is YNFKEQ in the germline V gene. V was trimmed by 0 bases and J by 4 bases, leaving 1 base between them. The CDR3 length is 12 residues. The CDR3 DNA follows: TGTGCCAGCAGCCAAGAATACAATGAGCAGTTCTTC. Encoded protein: CASSQEYNEQFF.

This rearrangement joins TRBV18 to TRBJ2-7; 10 bases match TRBD1. J was trimmed by 5 bases and V by 6 bases; bases with no gene match: 4. Germline V lookup: CDR1 KGHSH, CDR2 LQKENI. The CDR3 runs to 13 residues. The CDR3 is CASSGQGGNEQYF. The CDR3 bases are TGTGCCAGCTCCGGACAGGGGGGAAACGAGCAGTACTTC.

Only one count was recorded for this clone. The V and J genes are TRBV30 and TRBJ2-5; D possibly matches TRBD1 or TRBD2 (6 bases each). From germline, CDR1 is GTSNPN and CDR2 SVGIG (reference sequence). V lost 4 bases and J 4 bases, leaving 13 bases between the germline ends. This CDR3 spans 13 amino acids. CDR3 in amino acids: CAWKLGGVETQYF. The CDR3 DNA is TGTGCCTGGAAATTGGGGGGCGTAGAGACCCAGTACTTC.

The chain couples TRBV5-1 to TRBJ1-5; 7 bases fit TRBD1. V shed 5 bases, J shed 4 bases, and the junction held 6 bases outside the gene matches. Germline loops: CDR1 SGHRS, CDR2 YFSETQ. CDR3 length: 14 amino acids. CDR3 bases: TGCGCCAGCAGTCGGACAGGCCGTAATCAGCCCCAGCATTTT. Translation gives CASSRTGRNQPQHF.

This clone has just a few counts. The chain employs TRBV29-1 and TRBJ2-7, with TRBD2 matching over 12 bases. V was clipped by 4 bases and J by 10 bases; unmatched bases: 5. This CDR3 is 12 amino acids long. Germline CDR1 and CDR2: SQVTM and ANQGSEA. For the CDR3, the DNA is TGCAGCGTTGGGACTAGCGGGACACTCCAGTACTTC. Translation gives CSVGTSGTLQYF.

About this clone itself: One junction end disagrees with the germline gene, perhaps due to a read error. This chain links TRBV5-6 with TRBJ1-2; tentative D call: TRBD1 (5 bases). There are 13 residues in the CDR3. The V gene's germline CDR1 is SGHDT and CDR2 YYEEEE. As DNA, the CDR3 is TGTGCCAGCAGATTGGACCAGGGAAGCGGCTACACCTTC. Its translation is CASRLDQGSGYTF.

This clone has more than one count but fewer than ten. V usage is TRBV30 and J usage is TRBJ1-1; D remains ambiguous. V was pared by 4 bases and J by 4 bases, with 10 bases between. The CDR3 runs to 12 residues. The V gene's germline CDR1 is GTSNPN and CDR2 SVGIG (reference sequence). The CDR3 loop is CAWTNLGTEAFF. CDR3 coding DNA: TGTGCCTGGACCAACCTAGGCACTGAAGCTTTCTTT.

J is TRBJ1-2 and V is TRBV5-1, with unresolved D. This CDR3 spans 15 amino acids. With 5 bases removed from V and 4 bases from J, the gap between germline ends came to 18 bases. CDR1 is SGHRS, CDR2 YFSETQ, per germline. The chain's CDR3 is CASRSGLTGVYGYTF. The CDR3 DNA reads TGCGCCAGCAGGTCCGGTTTGACGGGAGTCTATGGCTACACCTTC.

This clone was detected a few times. The chain carries TRBV30 and TRBJ1-1; the match to TRBD1 covers 9 bases. Trimming removed 3 bases from V and 4 bases from J; junction bases left unmatched: 3. The CDR3 loop spans 13 amino acids. Per germline, CDR1 GTSNPN and CDR2 SVGIG (reference sequence). Here the CDR3 DNA reads TGTGCCTGGAGGACAGGGGGGACCACTGAAGCTTTCTTT. Amino acids: CAWRTGGTTEAFF.

J is TRBJ2-1 and V is TRBV27; D may be TRBD2 (6 bases). Between the trimmed V and J ends, which lost 5 bases and 1 base, there was a span of 12 bases. The CDR3 extends over 15 amino acids. Germline V gene data show CDR1 as MNHEY and CDR2 as SMNVEV (reference sequence). Here the CDR3 reads CASSPGGGSYNEQFF. CDR3 nucleotide sequence: TGTGCCAGCAGTCCCGGAGGAGGGTCCTACAATGAGCAGTTCTTC.

V gene TRBV5-1 combines with J gene TRBJ2-7; D gene unclear. CDR3 length: 13 residues. V lost 2 bases and J lost 2, with 8 bases in between. The germline CDR1 and CDR2 sequences are SGHRS and YFSETQ. The DNA for the CDR3 is TGCGCCAGCAGCTTTGAGGAAACCTACGAGCAGTACTTC. It yields the protein CASSFEETYEQYF. Variable domain in full (rest from reference TRBV5-1 and TRBJ2-7): KAGVTQTPRYLIKTRGQQVTLSCSPISGHRSVSWYQQTPGQGLQFLFEYFSETQRNKGNFPGRFSGRQFSNSRSEMNVSTLELGDSALYLCASSFEETYEQYFGPGTRLTVT.

The rearrangement uses TRBV15 and TRBJ2-1; D remains ambiguous. Trimming pared 0 bases from V and 2 bases from J, leaving 5 bases between. Germline loops: CDR1 LNHNV, CDR2 YYDKDF (reference sequence). The CDR3 has 14 residues. CDR3 region: CATSRDSTYNEQFF. DNA for the CDR3: TGTGCCACCAGCAGAGATTCGACCTACAATGAGCAGTTCTTC.

This clone is medium-sized. The chain uses TRBV5-1 and TRBJ1-1; 7 bases map to TRBD1. Germline V gene data show CDR1 as SGHRS and CDR2 as YFSETQ. The CDR3 extends over 14 amino acids. J lost 4 bases, V lost 0 bases, and 3 bases had no gene match. CDR3 sequence (DNA): TGCGCCAGCAGCTTGGCCTCAGGGGGCACTGAAGCTTTCTTT. This translates into CASSLASGGTEAFF. The full variable domain, rest sourced from reference TRBV5-1 and TRBJ1-1, is KAGVTQTPRYLIKTRGQQVTLSCSPISGHRSVSWYQQTPGQGLQFLFEYFSETQRNKGNFPGRFSGRQFSNSRSEMNVSTLELGDSALYLCASSLASGGTEAFFGQGTRLTVV.